One sample yielded the 30 T cell receptor beta chains listed below, sequenced in a study of shared clonotypes between healthy human individuals. The repertoire was sequenced with immunoSEQ multiplex PCR; TCRdb's copy has only in-frame clones and lacks some. The data contain 450,000 to 600,000 clones, around 74% of them seen just once; the ten biggest clones take up about an eighth. The specimen was PBMCs. The source is a woman between 40 and 55 years old in good health. Some clones in this sample may be carry-over from other donors' samples.

This clone was seen a handful of times. The CDR3 loop is CASRGLNTEAFF. The CDR3 region has the DNA TGTGCCAGCAGGGGACTGAACACTGAAGCTTTCTTT. J is TRBJ1-1 and V is TRBV28; D might be TRBD1 (5 bases). Germline CDR1 MDHEN, CDR2 SYDVKM. With 6 bases removed from V and 0 bases from J, the gap between germline ends came to 5 bases. The CDR3 is made up of 12 amino acids.

Only one count was recorded for this clone. The V gene is TRBV7-8, the J gene TRBJ2-7; TRBD1 matches at 10 bases. The CDR3 covers 18 residues. The germline CDR1 and CDR2 sequences are SGHVS and FQNEAQ. V lost 5 bases and J lost 0; bases outside the gene matches: 13. This CDR3 reads CASSNGQGGRLFSYEQYF. The CDR3 nucleotides read TGTGCCAGCAGCAACGGACAGGGGGGGCGATTATTCTCCTACGAGCAGTACTTC.

The V call is TRBV11-2, the J call TRBJ2-7, with D perhaps TRBD1 (6 bases). The V gene's germline CDR1 is SGHAT and CDR2 FQNNGV. The ends were cut back, 1 base at V and 12 bases at J, with 10 bases in the middle. The CDR3 has 11 amino acids. The chain's CDR3 is CASSLGGQTYF. The CDR3 DNA follows: TGTGCCAGCAGCTTAGGGGGACAAACGTACTTC.

The rearrangement links TRBV5-1 to TRBJ1-3, with 8 bases matching TRBD1. Per germline, CDR1 SGHRS and CDR2 YFSETQ. The CDR3 runs 15 residues. Losses at the gene ends were 4 bases for V and 0 bases for J; bases not matched to a gene: 3. Written as DNA, the CDR3 is TGCGCCAGCAGCGGAACAGGGGGCTCTGGAAACACCATATATTTT. Its protein product is CASSGTGGSGNTIYF. Full variable domain (outside the CDR3, taken from reference TRBV5-1 and TRBJ1-3): KAGVTQTPRYLIKTRGQQVTLSCSPISGHRSVSWYQQTPGQGLQFLFEYFSETQRNKGNFPGRFSGRQFSNSRSEMNVSTLELGDSALYLCASSGTGGSGNTIYFGEGSWLTVV.

The chain couples TRBV28 to TRBJ2-3, with D possibly being TRBD2 (6 bases). The CDR3 is made up of 14 amino acids. Trimming left V 2 bases short and J 6 bases short, with 12 bases between. CDR1 is MDHEN and CDR2 is SYDVKM in the germline V gene. CDR3 coding DNA: TGTGCCAGCAGTTTAGGAGGGTCCTTTGATACGCAGTATTTT. Translation gives CASSLGGSFDTQYF.

The rearrangement links TRBV5-4 to TRBJ2-2, with a tentative D call TRBD2 (7 bases). V gave up 4 bases and J gave up 4 bases, with 20 bases separating them. Germline CDR1 reads SGHNT; CDR2 reads YYREEE (reference sequence). The CDR3 is made up of 17 amino acids. The DNA of the CDR3 is TGTGCCAGCAGCAAAGGGGGGGGCCCACGGGGCACCGGGGAGCTGTTTTTT. Amino acids: CASSKGGGPRGTGELFF.

This clone was counted between two and nine times. Here the CDR3 DNA reads TGCGCCAGCAGTGAGTCGAACAGGGGCTCCTACGAGCAGTACTTC. It codes for CASSESNRGSYEQYF. The chain has TRBV10-2 and TRBJ2-7, with 7 bases matching TRBD1. Germline V CDR1 and CDR2: WSHSY, SAAADI. This CDR3 is built from 15 residues. V was pared by 0 bases and J by 0 bases, with 2 bases of the junction left unmatched.

The rearrangement links TRBV30 to TRBJ2-7, with 8 bases identical to TRBD2. Trimming cost V 2 bases and J 1 base; bases outside gene matches: 7. The CDR3 is 15 amino acids. CDR1 and CDR2 from the germline V gene are GTSNPN and SVGIG (reference sequence). Here the CDR3 reads CAWSPASGFSYEQYF. The CDR3 DNA reads TGTGCCTGGAGTCCGGCTAGCGGGTTTTCCTACGAGCAGTACTTC.

V is TRBV27 and J is TRBJ2-5, with 8 bases that match TRBD2. V shed 3 bases, J shed 4 bases, and the junction held 1 base outside the gene matches. The CDR3 loop spans 13 amino acids. The germline V gene has CDR1 MNHEY and CDR2 SMNVEV (reference sequence). Here the CDR3 DNA reads TGTGCCAGCAGTTTCCTAGCGGGAGAGACCCAGTACTTC. Residues: CASSFLAGETQYF.

V gene TRBV5-1 combines with J gene TRBJ2-3; TRBD2 matches at 7 bases. The CDR3 has 15 residues. The junction had 6 bases not matched to a gene; V was cut back by 4 bases and J by 1 base. In germline, CDR1 is SGHRS, CDR2 YFSETQ. In DNA, the CDR3 is TGCGCCAGCAGCGACGCTAGCGGTGGCACAGATACGCAGTATTTT. It is translated as CASSDASGGTDTQYF.

The rearrangement uses TRBV4-2 and TRBJ1-5, with D tentatively TRBD1 (5 bases). The length of the CDR3 is 17 residues. Germline V gives CDR1 LGHNA, CDR2 YNFKEQ. The V gene lost 1 base and the J gene lost 5 bases, with 18 bases spanning the gap. The CDR3 nucleotides read TGTGCCAGCAGCCAAGGGGAGAGGGGCAGGATTTATCAGCCCCAGCATTTT. It codes for CASSQGERGRIYQPQHF.

V is TRBV5-4 and J is TRBJ2-5; 12 bases are a match to TRBD2. This CDR3 is 16 amino acids long. CDR1 SGHNT and CDR2 YYREEE come from the germline V gene (reference sequence). V gave up 0 bases and J gave up 5 bases; unmatched junction bases: 5. The CDR3 loop reads CASSLASGRGLETQYF. The CDR3 coding sequence is TGTGCCAGCAGCTTGGCTAGCGGGAGGGGTTTGGAGACCCAGTACTTC.

The rearrangement links TRBV10-1 to TRBJ2-5; TRBD2 matches 12 bases. J lost 1 base, V lost 3 bases, and 3 bases had no gene match. The CDR3 has 16 amino acids. The V gene's germline CDR1 is WNHNN and CDR2 SYGVQD (reference sequence). The CDR3 bases are TGCGCCAGCAGTGAAGGACTAGCGGGGCCCCAAGAGACCCAGTACTTC. It specifies CASSEGLAGPQETQYF.

This clone came up once. This chain joins TRBV5-1 and TRBJ2-5; weak D call: TRBD1 (6 bases). Trimming stripped 3 bases from V and 1 base from J, with 10 bases between. CDR1 and CDR2 (germline): SGHRS, YFSETQ. This CDR3 is 14 amino acids long. The DNA of the CDR3 is TGCGCCAGCAGCTCCGGGACAACCCAAGAGACCCAGTACTTC. It encodes CASSSGTTQETQYF.

The chain joins TRBV6-1 to TRBJ2-1; the match to TRBD1 covers 8 bases. The CDR3 extends over 15 amino acids. J lost 4 bases, V lost 5 bases, and 7 bases had no gene match. CDR1 is MNHNS and CDR2 is SASEGT in the germline V gene. The CDR3 nucleotides read TGTGCCAGCAGTACCGGGACAGGCACATACAATGAGCAGTTCTTC. The encoded protein is CASSTGTGTYNEQFF.

The chain links TRBV5-4 to TRBJ1-2, with D maybe TRBD1 (6 bases). V was pared by 1 base and J by 4 bases, with 14 bases between. The CDR3 is made up of 15 amino acids. Germline V gene data show CDR1 as SGHNT and CDR2 as YYREEE (reference sequence). The CDR3 here is CASSLTGMNVYGYTF. The CDR3 region has the DNA TGTGCCAGCAGCTTGACAGGGATGAACGTCTATGGCTACACCTTC. The full variable domain, completed using reference TRBV5-4 and TRBJ1-2, is ETGVTQSPTHLIKTRGQQVTLRCSSQSGHNTVSWYQQALGQGPQFIFQYYREEENGRGNFPPRFSGLQFPNYSSELNVNALELDDSALYLCASSLTGMNVYGYTFGSGTRLTVV.

This clone was counted a single time. The V and J genes are TRBV7-9 and TRBJ2-4; D might be TRBD2 (6 bases). Deletions cut 5 bases from V and 4 bases from J, with 12 bases between. In germline, CDR1 is SEHNR, CDR2 FQNEAQ (reference sequence). The CDR3 has 14 amino acids. DNA of the CDR3: TGTGCCAGCAGCCCGGACTACGCTAAAAACATTCAGTACTTC. Its translation: CASSPDYAKNIQYF.

This clone was counted a single time. The chain carries TRBV15 and TRBJ2-3; TRBD2 matches 7 bases. Germline V CDR1 and CDR2: LNHNV, YYDKDF (reference sequence). The V gene end was trimmed by 0 bases and the J gene end by 5 bases; junction bases not matched to a gene: 8. The CDR3 spans 16 residues. CDR3 nucleotides: TGTGCCACCAGCAGAGATCGTGGGAGGGCCATAGATACGCAGTATTTT. Its translation is CATSRDRGRAIDTQYF.

This chain uses TRBV29-1 with TRBJ2-5; D gene unclear. The CDR3 is 11 residues long. The ends were cut back, 0 bases at V and 4 bases at J, with 3 bases in the middle. CDR1 and CDR2 from the germline V gene are SQVTM and ANQGSEA. In nucleotides, the CDR3 is TGCAGCGTTGAAGATCGAGAGACCCAGTACTTC. Translated, it gives CSVEDRETQYF.

DNA for the CDR3: TGTGCCAGCTCACCGGGGAGCGGTCCCTATGGCTACACCTTC. It specifies CASSPGSGPYGYTF. This sequence joins TRBV18 and TRBJ1-2; D is uncertain. The germline V gene encodes CDR1 KGHSH and CDR2 LQKENI. CDR3 size: 14 residues. V lost 3 bases and J 4 bases, leaving 12 bases between the germline ends. Combining the CDR3 with reference TRBV18 and TRBJ1-2 gives the whole variable domain NAGVMQNPRHLVRRRGQEARLRCSPMKGHSHVYWYRQLPEEGLKFMVYLQKENIIDESGMPKERFSAEFPKEGPSILRIQQVVRGDSAAYFCASSPGSGPYGYTFGSGTRLTVV.

The gene calls are TRBV9 and TRBJ2-5; 8 bases are a match to TRBD2. The CDR3 length is 16 residues. J lost 4 bases, V lost 0 bases, and 8 bases had no gene match. The V gene's germline CDR1 is SGDLS and CDR2 YYNGEE. The chain's CDR3 is CASSVAPAGVGETQYF. CDR3 DNA: TGTGCCAGCAGCGTAGCCCCAGCGGGAGTAGGAGAGACCCAGTACTTC.

Only a few counts were recorded for this clone. The CDR3 DNA sequence: TGTGCCAGCAGTTTCCAGGGGTTAACGAACACTGAAGCTTTCTTT. Its translation is CASSFQGLTNTEAFF. The V and J genes are TRBV6-6 and TRBJ1-1, with a possible D match to TRBD1 (6 bases). V was clipped by 4 bases and J by 1 base, with 13 bases between them. The CDR3 is made up of 15 amino acids. Germline-derived CDR1 and CDR2 are MNHNY and SVGAGI (reference sequence).

Points on this clone: The junction differs from germline at one of its ends, possibly a read error. The chain recombines TRBV5-4 with TRBJ2-1, with 9 bases aligning to TRBD1. CDR1 is SGHNT, CDR2 YYREEE, per germline (reference sequence). This CDR3 contains 11 residues. The CDR3 DNA reads TGTGCCAGCAGCTCTGGGACAGGGTGGCTCTTC. This translates into CASSSGTGWLF.

The genes are TRBV6-5 and TRBJ1-5; tentative D call: TRBD1 (5 bases). The CDR3 has 12 amino acids. The germline CDR1 and CDR2 sequences are MNHEY and SVGAGI. V lost 8 bases, J lost 4 bases, and 9 bases lay in between. CDR3 sequence (DNA): TGTGCCAGCGGCCACAGGAATCAGCCCCAGCATTTT. The encoded protein is CASGHRNQPQHF.

V usage is TRBV2 and J usage is TRBJ2-2; tentative D call: TRBD1 (6 bases). Trimming removed 6 bases from V and 0 bases from J, with 11 bases in between. Per the germline V gene, CDR1 is SNHLY and CDR2 is FYNNEI. This CDR3 comprises 15 residues. In DNA, the CDR3 is TGTGCCAGCAGCCGCGACAGGTCGAACACCGGGGAGCTGTTTTTT. Translating it yields CASSRDRSNTGELFF.

The J gene is TRBJ2-5, the V gene TRBV27; no firm D call. Germline CDR1 MNHEY, CDR2 SMNVEV (reference sequence). V lost 2 bases and J 1 base, leaving 8 bases between the germline ends. The CDR3 length is 14 residues. CDR3 loop: CASSLVGSQETQYF. CDR3 nucleotides: TGTGCCAGCAGTTTAGTAGGCAGCCAAGAGACCCAGTACTTC.

The J gene is TRBJ1-1, the V gene TRBV29-1; D unresolved. The V gene lost 5 bases and the J gene lost 7 bases, with 17 bases spanning the gap. CDR1 is SQVTM, CDR2 ANQGSEA, per germline. This CDR3 has 13 residues. The CDR3 region is CSVRPRLDDEAFF. CDR3 bases: TGCAGCGTTAGACCCCGTCTGGATGATGAAGCTTTCTTT. The full variable domain, rest sourced from reference TRBV29-1 and TRBJ1-1, is SAVISQKPSRDICQRGTSLTIQCQVDSQVTMMFWYRQQPGQSLTLIATANQGSEATYESGFVIDKFPISRPNLTFSTLTVSNMSPEDSSIYLCSVRPRLDDEAFFGQGTRLTVV.

The V and J genes are TRBV6-6 and TRBJ1-5, with TRBD1 matching over 7 bases. The J segment lost 0 bases and the V segment lost 6 bases, leaving 8 bases of the junction unmatched. The CDR3 has 16 amino acids. Germline values: CDR1 MNHNY, CDR2 SVGAGI (reference sequence). The CDR3 sequence: CASSMGDSLSNQPQHF. CDR3 nucleotide sequence: TGTGCCAGCAGCATGGGGGACAGCCTTAGCAATCAGCCCCAGCATTTT.

This chain joins TRBV2 and TRBJ2-5; D is tentatively TRBD1 or TRBD2 (5 bases each). The CDR3 spans 13 residues. The germline V and J ends were trimmed by 5 bases and 9 bases, with 16 bases remaining between them. CDR1 and CDR2 (germline): SNHLY, FYNNEI. This CDR3 is CASSPGPRLAQYF. As DNA, the CDR3 is TGTGCCAGCAGTCCGGGACCGCGCTTGGCCCAGTACTTC.

As for this clone: The sample holds other DNA sequences that translate to the same CDR3. The chain uses TRBV20-1 and TRBJ2-1; D call uncertain. CDR1 and CDR2 (germline): DFQATT, SNEGSKA (reference sequence). The V end lost 3 bases, the J end lost 3 bases, and 3 bases lay between the germline ends. The CDR3 has 11 residues. The CDR3 protein is CSARNYNEQFF. The CDR3 DNA sequence: TGCAGTGCTAGGAACTACAATGAGCAGTTCTTC.